The TCR beta chain under discussion was sequenced for a study of T cell responses to AZD1222 COVID-19 vaccine. Study findings and constraints: The donor group comprised mostly white British people and more females; the analysis possibly underestimated clonal diversity.

Data came from immunoSEQ multiplex PCR; TCRdb stores just in-frame clones and leaves some out. Here the sample spans about 99,000 clones, around nine tenths being singletons. This clone was picked up a small number of times. Antigen: not known. The CDR3 sequence is 15 residues long. Germline values: CDR1 SGHTS, CDR2 YDEGEE. Trimming pared 4 bases from V and 7 bases from J, leaving 18 bases between. This chain connects TRBV5-8 to TRBJ1-5; maybe TRBD1 (6 bases). The material sequenced was peripheral blood, taken on day 0 of AZD1222 vaccination. This clonotype was sampled from an adult in good health. The CDR3: CASSAGQTTSQPQHF. CDR3 sequence (DNA): TGTGCCAGCAGCGCGGGACAAACGACCAGCCAGCCCCAGCATTTT.